The 12 T cell receptor beta chains in this list originate from one sample, sequenced in a study of T cell responses to AZD1222 COVID-19 vaccine. The protocol was immunoSEQ multiplex PCR, while the TCRdb copy is restricted to in-frame clones and leaves out a portion. Of 90,000 or so clones in the sample, approximately 89% were seen once. Sequenced material: peripheral blood, taken 28 days after the second AZD1222 dose. Every receptor here comes from an adult who received the AZD1222 COVID-19 vaccine.

Note on this clone: The identical CDR3 is also encoded by other nucleotide sequences in the sample. The chain joins TRBV6-5 to TRBJ1-6, with D uncertain. From germline, CDR1 is MNHEY and CDR2 SVGAGI. Deletions cut 6 bases from V and 0 bases from J, with 6 bases between. This CDR3 is 14 amino acids long. In DNA, the CDR3 is TGTGCCAGCAGATTGAGCTCCTATAATTCACCCCTCCACTTT. It specifies CASRLSSYNSPLHF.

CDR3 in amino acids: CASSFLGSPNYGYTF. The CDR3 bases are TGTGCCAGCAGCTTTTTGGGCTCTCCTAACTATGGCTACACCTTC. The V call is TRBV11-1, the J call TRBJ1-2; D remains ambiguous. CDR3 length equals 15 residues. Trimming left V 3 bases short and J 0 bases short, with 11 bases between. Germline lookup yields CDR1 SGHAT and CDR2 FQDESV (reference sequence).

This chain connects TRBV4-1 to TRBJ2-1; 7 bases agree with TRBD2. Germline CDR1 is MGHRA and CDR2 is YSYEKL. After removal of 3 bases from V and 4 bases from J, the junction contained 6 bases not matched to a gene. This CDR3 has 15 residues. CDR3 nucleotides: TGCGCCAGCAGCCAGAGCGGGGTGCCTTACAATGAGCAGTTCTTC. Its protein is CASSQSGVPYNEQFF.

The rearrangement joins TRBV28 to TRBJ2-5; D gene ambiguous. CDR3 length: 15 amino acids. The V gene lost 5 bases and the J gene lost 2 bases, with 15 bases spanning the gap. Germline CDR1 is MDHEN and CDR2 is SYDVKM. CDR3 DNA sequence: TGTGCCAGCAGTCCCCTCACATGGGATCAAGAGACCCAGTACTTC. It is translated as CASSPLTWDQETQYF. The entire variable domain, with the rest obtained from reference TRBV28 and TRBJ2-5, is as follows: DVKVTQSSRYLVKRTGEKVFLECVQDMDHENMFWYRQDPGLGLRLIYFSYDVKMKEKGDIPEGYSVSREKKERFSLILESASTNQTSMYLCASSPLTWDQETQYFGPGTRLLVL.

This clone was found once. V usage is TRBV5-5 and J usage is TRBJ1-4; the D is unclear. This CDR3 has 17 residues. Germline assignment: CDR1 SGHKS and CDR2 YYEKEE (reference sequence). Trimming took off 0 bases at V and 3 bases at J, with 15 bases between the two ends. CDR3 bases: TGTGCCAGCAGCTTGGACTCAGGATTGACATCTAATGAAAAACTGTTTTTT. Protein: CASSLDSGLTSNEKLFF.

The J gene is TRBJ2-5, the V gene TRBV6-2 or TRBV6-3; 7 bases align to TRBD1. The V and J ends lost 5 bases and 5 bases, in that order; junction bases with no gene match: 5. Germline V gene data show CDR1 as MNHEY and CDR2 as SVGEGT. The CDR3 has 13 amino acids. The CDR3 reads CASSRDRDETQYF. DNA of the CDR3: TGTGCCAGCAGTCGTGACAGGGACGAGACCCAGTACTTC.

This chain joins TRBV27 and TRBJ1-2; a possible D gene is TRBD1 (5 bases). The length of the CDR3 is 15 residues. The germline V gene has CDR1 MNHEY and CDR2 SMNVEV (reference sequence). The germline V and J ends were trimmed by 4 bases and 2 bases, with 14 bases remaining between them. The CDR3 nucleotides are TGTGCCAGCAGTTCCCAACGGGGCGAGAACTATGGCTACACCTTC. Protein sequence: CASSSQRGENYGYTF.

The chain combines TRBV7-2 with TRBJ1-1, with a weak D call TRBD1 (5 bases). Trimming pared 1 base from V and 3 bases from J, leaving 9 bases between. The CDR3 contains 14 residues. Germline assignment: CDR1 SGHTA and CDR2 FQGNSA. Written as DNA, the CDR3 is TGTGCCAGCAGCTTAGTCCCACAGGACACTGAAGCTTTCTTT. Protein product: CASSLVPQDTEAFF.

The chain joins TRBV7-9 to TRBJ1-2; D unclear. This CDR3 region has 13 residues. CDR1 and CDR2 (germline): SEHNR, FQNEAQ (reference sequence). V was trimmed by 2 bases and J by 5 bases, leaving 9 bases between them. The CDR3 reads CASSLPAQYGYTF. CDR3 DNA: TGTGCCAGCAGCTTACCGGCACAGTATGGCTACACCTTC.

V gene TRBV2 combines with J gene TRBJ1-3; D is unclear. Germline CDR1 and CDR2: SNHLY and FYNNEI. The V and J ends lost 8 bases and 4 bases respectively, with 9 bases between them. There are 12 residues in the CDR3. This CDR3 is CASQPLGNTIYF. CDR3 DNA: TGTGCCAGCCAACCCTTGGGAAACACCATATATTTT.

The CDR3 sequence: CASSDSLSGGWETQYF. CDR3 bases: TGTGCCAGCAGTGATTCTTTAAGCGGGGGATGGGAGACCCAGTACTTC. The chain employs TRBV2 and TRBJ2-5; 8 bases map to TRBD2. CDR1 is SNHLY, CDR2 FYNNEI, per germline. J gave up 5 bases and V 3 bases, and 11 bases lay outside the gene matches. The CDR3 has 16 amino acids. The entire variable domain, with the rest obtained from reference TRBV2 and TRBJ2-5, is as follows: EPEVTQTPSHQVTQMGQEVILRCVPISNHLYFYWYRQILGQKVEFLVSFYNNEISEKSEIFDDQFSVERPDGSNFTLKIRSTKLEDSAMYFCASSDSLSGGWETQYFGPGTRLLVL.

This clone was picked up one time. J is TRBJ1-2 and V is TRBV11-2, with D unclear. The CDR3 extends over 12 amino acids. Germline V gives CDR1 SGHAT, CDR2 FQNNGV. The germline V and J ends were trimmed by 2 bases and 3 bases, with 4 bases remaining between them. The CDR3: CASSLLDYGYTF. The CDR3 DNA is TGTGCCAGCAGCTTATTGGACTATGGCTACACCTTC.